This T cell receptor (beta chain) appears in the sequencing data of a study of blood T cell repertoires in COVID-19. The overall study: The cDNA or gDNA used as material had been derived from T cells, B-cell-depleted T cells, or PBMCs.

The CDR3 runs to 15 residues. V lost 0 bases and J lost 3; bases outside the gene matches: 6. Germline values: CDR1 SGHNT, CDR2 YYREEE (reference sequence). Followed longitudinally, the Seattle patients had been enrolled during active infection. How the authors handled the data: It was from reference gene primer amplification that nucleated cell counts were estimated. This table comes from immunoSEQ multiplex PCR, and its TCRdb copy is limited to in-frame clones, with some not included. V, J and clone size are taken as reported in that table, and D and trimming were inferred from the DNA itself. The sample lists some 200,000 clones; roughly four fifths were seen once.

Sequencing input: peripheral blood. The gene calls are TRBV5-4 and TRBJ2-7, with 7 bases fitting TRBD2. The sequence was collected from a woman older than 75 with COVID-19, enrolled during active disease. The CDR3 coding sequence is TGTGCCAGCAGCTTGGAGGCTAGCGGATACTACGAGCAGTACTTC. Amino acid sequence: CASSLEASGYYEQYF.